This paragraph reports one T cell receptor (beta chain). The sample comes from a study of blood T cell repertoires in COVID-19. Study-level information: Donors in the United States, Italy and Spain gave samples during acute or convalescent COVID-19. PBMCs, B-cell-depleted T cells, or T cells were the source of the cDNA or gDNA that made up the material.

CDR3 length: 13 residues. V gave up 6 bases and J gave up 0 bases, with 8 bases separating them. Germline V gene lookup returns CDR1 MNHEY and CDR2 SMNVEV (reference sequence). Authors' processing steps: Estimated nucleated cell counts came from reference gene primer amplification. Profiled with immunoSEQ multiplex PCR; TCRdb holds only in-frame clones, not every one. The V and J calls and clone size were taken over from that table, and D and trimming were inferred from the DNA. The sample consists of a few hundred thousand clones, roughly 84% of them appearing once. The sequencing sample was made of peripheral blood. This chain links TRBV27 with TRBJ1-2; D uncertain. The sequence derives from a woman aged 80 or older with acute or convalescent COVID-19. The CDR3 DNA sequence: TGTGCCAGCAGGCCGCAGACTAACTATGGCTACACCTTC. This gives the protein CASRPQTNYGYTF.